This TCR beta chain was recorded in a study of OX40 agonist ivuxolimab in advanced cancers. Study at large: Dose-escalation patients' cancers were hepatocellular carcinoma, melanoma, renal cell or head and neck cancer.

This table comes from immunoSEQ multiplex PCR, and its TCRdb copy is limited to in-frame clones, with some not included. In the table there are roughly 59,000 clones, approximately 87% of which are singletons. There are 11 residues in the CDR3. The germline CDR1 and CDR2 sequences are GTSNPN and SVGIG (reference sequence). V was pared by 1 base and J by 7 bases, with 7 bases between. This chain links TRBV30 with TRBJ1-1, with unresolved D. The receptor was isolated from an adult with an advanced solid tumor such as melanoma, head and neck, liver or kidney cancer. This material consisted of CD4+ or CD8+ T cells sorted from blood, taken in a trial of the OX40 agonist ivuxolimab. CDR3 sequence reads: CAWSERFEAFF. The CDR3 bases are TGTGCCTGGAGTGAACGGTTTGAAGCTTTCTTT.